This TCR beta chain was sequenced in a study of neurological immune-mediated disorders. CDR3 length equals 11 residues. V was cut by 9 bases and J by 4 bases, with 8 bases left in between. The germline CDR1 and CDR2 sequences are LNHDA and SQIVND (reference sequence). The sorted-subset TCR libraries were prepared using about a million CD4+ or CD8+ T cells as the starting material. This clonotype appeared many times. Its antigen remains unknown. Study results and caveats: No expanded-clone CDR3 amino acid sequence recurred across subjects, suggesting private TCR-beta repertoires. Levels of TCR clonal expansion peaked in HTLV-1-associated myelopathy and reached their lowest in multiple sclerosis, under those of healthy controls.

With 10-nucleotide random UMIs, 5'RACE was used to make the cDNA. TCRdb itself ran the 5' RACE reads through MiXCR, one entry per CDR3 protein. In the table there are roughly 20,000 distinct CDR3 sequences, 7% to 8.5% of which are singletons. The chain recombines TRBV19 with TRBJ2-3, with unresolved D. The sequence was collected from a woman in her thirties with HTLV-1-associated myelopathy (HAM/TSP). Sequencing input: CD8+ T cells from blood. The CDR3: CASRLADTQYF. CDR3 in DNA: TGTGCCAGCAGACTTGCAGATACGCAGTATTTT.